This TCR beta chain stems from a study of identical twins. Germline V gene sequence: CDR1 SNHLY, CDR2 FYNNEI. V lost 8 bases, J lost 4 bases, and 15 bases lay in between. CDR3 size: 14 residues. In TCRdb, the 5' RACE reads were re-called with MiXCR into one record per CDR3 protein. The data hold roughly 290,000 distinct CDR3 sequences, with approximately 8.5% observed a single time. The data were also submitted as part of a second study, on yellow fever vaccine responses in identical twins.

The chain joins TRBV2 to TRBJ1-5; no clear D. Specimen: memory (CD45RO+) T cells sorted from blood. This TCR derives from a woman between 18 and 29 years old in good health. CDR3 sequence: CASSSGSWNQPQHF. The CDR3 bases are TGTGCCAGCTCCTCGGGGTCTTGGAATCAGCCCCAGCATTTT.